What follows describes a single T cell receptor beta chain. Produced via immunoSEQ multiplex PCR; TCRdb's table is partial and in-frame only. The sample has approximately 130,000 clones; under 90% are singletons. The data are from a study of blood T cell repertoires in COVID-19. Study summary: Sites in the United States, Italy and Spain provided acute and convalescent COVID-19 samples.

Sequencing was carried out using peripheral blood. The sequence was collected from a woman aged 60 to 75 with active or convalescent COVID-19.

CDR3 in amino acids: CASSPDRGLYGYTF. DNA of the CDR3: TGTGCCAGCAGTCCGGACAGGGGGCTGTATGGCTACACCTTC. V gene TRBV5-4 combines with J gene TRBJ1-2; 11 bases match TRBD1. Trimming removed 5 bases from V and 5 bases from J; junction bases left unmatched: 5. The CDR3 runs 14 residues. CDR1 and CDR2 (germline): SGHNT, YYREEE (reference sequence).